This TCR beta chain was captured by sequencing in a study of shared clonotypes between healthy human individuals. At the level of the study: The donor group consisted of two women and a few men, aged 18 to 49.

Donors were Caucasian adults residing in Nashville, Tennessee, USA. TCRdb keeps only in-frame clones here, not all; method: immunoSEQ multiplex PCR. The table has about 600,000 clones, 97% seen once. The CDR3 runs 14 residues. The origin of this receptor is a woman aged 25 to 39 in good health. The V and J genes are TRBV21-1 and TRBJ2-2; TRBD2, the table's D call, was not compared with the DNA. TRBV21-1 is designated a pseudogene. Sequenced material: naive CD4+ T cells sorted from blood. Documented subset: CD45RA+ positively selected. The DNA for the CDR3 is TGTGCCAGCTCCCCACGAGGGTTACACGGGGAGCTGTTTTTT. Translating gives CASSPRGLHGELFF.